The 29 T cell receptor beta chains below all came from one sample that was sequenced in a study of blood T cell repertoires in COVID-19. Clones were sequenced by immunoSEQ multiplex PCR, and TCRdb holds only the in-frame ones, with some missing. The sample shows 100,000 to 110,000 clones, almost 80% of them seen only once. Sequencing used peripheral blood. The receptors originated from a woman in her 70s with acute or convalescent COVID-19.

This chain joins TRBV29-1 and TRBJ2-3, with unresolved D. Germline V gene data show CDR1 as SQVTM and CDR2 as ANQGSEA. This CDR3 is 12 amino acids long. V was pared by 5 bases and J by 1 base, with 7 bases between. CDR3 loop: CSVLSGTDTQYF. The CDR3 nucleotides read TGCAGCGTTCTTAGTGGCACAGATACGCAGTATTTT.

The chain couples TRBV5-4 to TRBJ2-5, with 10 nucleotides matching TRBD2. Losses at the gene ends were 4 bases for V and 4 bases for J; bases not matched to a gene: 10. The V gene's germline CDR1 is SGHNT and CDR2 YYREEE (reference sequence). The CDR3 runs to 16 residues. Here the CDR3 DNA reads TGTGCCAGCAGCCCGCCGGGACTAGCGATGGGAGAGACCCAGTACTTC. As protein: CASSPPGLAMGETQYF. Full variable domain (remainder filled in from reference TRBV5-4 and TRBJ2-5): ETGVTQSPTHLIKTRGQQVTLRCSSQSGHNTVSWYQQALGQGPQFIFQYYREEENGRGNFPPRFSGLQFPNYSSELNVNALELDDSALYLCASSPPGLAMGETQYFGPGTRLLVL.

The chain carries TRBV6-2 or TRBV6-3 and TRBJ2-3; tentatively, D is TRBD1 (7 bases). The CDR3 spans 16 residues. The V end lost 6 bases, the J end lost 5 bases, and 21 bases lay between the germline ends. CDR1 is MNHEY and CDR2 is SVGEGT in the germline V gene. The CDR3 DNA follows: TGTGCCAGCAGCCCCAAGGACAGGTGGGGGGAAGATACGCAGTATTTT. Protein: CASSPKDRWGEDTQYF.

CDR3 amino acids: CASSRTGFDQPQHF. In nucleotides, the CDR3 is TGTGCCAGTAGTAGGACAGGGTTCGATCAGCCCCAGCATTTT. The V call is TRBV19, the J call TRBJ1-5; TRBD1 aligns across 8 bases. The CDR3 consists of 14 residues. Germline trimming cut 4 bases from V and 5 bases from J; bases unmatched to any gene: 4. The germline gives CDR1 LNHDA, CDR2 SQIVND (reference sequence).

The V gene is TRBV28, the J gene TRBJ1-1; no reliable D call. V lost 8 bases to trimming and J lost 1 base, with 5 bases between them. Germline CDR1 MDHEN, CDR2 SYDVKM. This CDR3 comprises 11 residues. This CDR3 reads CASYSNTEAFF. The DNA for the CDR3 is TGTGCCAGCTATTCGAACACTGAAGCTTTCTTT.

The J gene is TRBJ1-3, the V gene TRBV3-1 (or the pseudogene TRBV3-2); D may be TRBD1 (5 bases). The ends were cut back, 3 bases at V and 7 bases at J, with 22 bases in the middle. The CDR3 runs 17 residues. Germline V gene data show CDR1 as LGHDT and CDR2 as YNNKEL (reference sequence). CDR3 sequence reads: CASSHGRRDYFGNTIYF. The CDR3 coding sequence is TGTGCCAGCAGCCACGGTCGGCGGGACTACTTCGGGAACACCATATATTTT.

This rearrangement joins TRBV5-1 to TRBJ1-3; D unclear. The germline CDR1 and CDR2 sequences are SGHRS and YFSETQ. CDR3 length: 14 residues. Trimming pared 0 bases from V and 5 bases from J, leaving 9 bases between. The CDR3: CASSLARLRNTIYF. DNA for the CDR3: TGCGCCAGCAGCTTGGCCAGGTTAAGAAACACCATATATTTT.

The chain's CDR3 is CASSLGVALERLGNTIYF. As DNA, the CDR3 is TGCGCCAGCAGCTTGGGAGTTGCGTTGGAGAGATTAGGAAACACCATATATTTT. V and J are TRBV5-1 and TRBJ1-3; D gene uncertain. V was trimmed by 0 bases and J by 4 bases, leaving 20 bases between them. In germline, CDR1 is SGHRS, CDR2 YFSETQ. CDR3 length: 18 residues.

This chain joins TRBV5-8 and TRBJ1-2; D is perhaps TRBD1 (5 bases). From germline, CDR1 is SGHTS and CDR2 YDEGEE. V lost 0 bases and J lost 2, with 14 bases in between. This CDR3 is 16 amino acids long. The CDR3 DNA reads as TGTGCCAGCAGCTTGGGCCTGACAGCGAGAAACTATGGCTACACCTTC. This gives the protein CASSLGLTARNYGYTF.

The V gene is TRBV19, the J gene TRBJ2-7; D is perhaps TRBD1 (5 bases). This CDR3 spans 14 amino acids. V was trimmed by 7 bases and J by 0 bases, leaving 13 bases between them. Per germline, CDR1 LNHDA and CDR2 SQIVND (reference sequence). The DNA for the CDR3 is TGTGCCAGTAAAGTTGGACATTCCTCCTACGAGCAGTACTTC. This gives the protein CASKVGHSSYEQYF.

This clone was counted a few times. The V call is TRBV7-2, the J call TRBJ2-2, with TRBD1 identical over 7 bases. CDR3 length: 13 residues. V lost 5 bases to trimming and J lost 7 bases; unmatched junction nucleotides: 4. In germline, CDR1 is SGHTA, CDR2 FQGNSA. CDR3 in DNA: TGTGCCAGCAGCCCACAGGGGAGCGGGGAGCTGTTTTTT. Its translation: CASSPQGSGELFF.

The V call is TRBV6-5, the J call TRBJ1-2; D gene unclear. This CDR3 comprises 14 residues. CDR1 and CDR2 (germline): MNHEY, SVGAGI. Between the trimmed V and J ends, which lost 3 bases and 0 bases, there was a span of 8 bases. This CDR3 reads CASSYDITNYGYTF. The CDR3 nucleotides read TGTGCCAGCAGTTATGACATTACTAACTATGGCTACACCTTC.

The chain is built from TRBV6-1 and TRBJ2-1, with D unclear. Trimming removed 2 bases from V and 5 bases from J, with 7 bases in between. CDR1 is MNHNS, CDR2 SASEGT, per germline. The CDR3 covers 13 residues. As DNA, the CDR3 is TGTGCCAGCAGTGAACAGGTACACAATGAGCAGTTCTTC. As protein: CASSEQVHNEQFF.

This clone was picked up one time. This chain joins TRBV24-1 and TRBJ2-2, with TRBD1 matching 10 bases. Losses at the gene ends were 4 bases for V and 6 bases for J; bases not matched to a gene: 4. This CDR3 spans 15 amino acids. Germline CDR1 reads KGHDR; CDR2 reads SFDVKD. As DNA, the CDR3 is TGTGCCACCAGTGACTTCGGACAGGGGGCCGGGGAGCTGTTTTTT. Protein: CATSDFGQGAGELFF.

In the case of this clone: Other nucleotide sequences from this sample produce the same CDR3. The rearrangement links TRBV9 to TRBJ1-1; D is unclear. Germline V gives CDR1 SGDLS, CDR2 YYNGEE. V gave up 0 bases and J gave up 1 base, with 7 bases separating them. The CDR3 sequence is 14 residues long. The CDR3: CASSVAGQNTEAFF. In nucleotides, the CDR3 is TGTGCCAGCAGCGTAGCTGGGCAGAACACTGAAGCTTTCTTT.

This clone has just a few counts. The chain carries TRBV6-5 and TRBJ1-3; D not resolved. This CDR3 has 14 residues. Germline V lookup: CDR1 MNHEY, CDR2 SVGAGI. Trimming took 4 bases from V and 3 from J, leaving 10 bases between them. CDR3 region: CASSFSAIGNTIYF. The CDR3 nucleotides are TGTGCCAGCAGTTTCTCAGCGATTGGAAACACCATATATTTT.

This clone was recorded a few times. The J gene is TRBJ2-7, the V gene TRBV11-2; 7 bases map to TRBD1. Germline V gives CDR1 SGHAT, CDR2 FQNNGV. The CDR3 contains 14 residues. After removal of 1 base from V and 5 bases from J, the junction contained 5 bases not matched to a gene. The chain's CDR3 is CASSLADRANEQYF. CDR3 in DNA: TGTGCCAGCAGCTTAGCCGACAGGGCAAACGAGCAGTACTTC.

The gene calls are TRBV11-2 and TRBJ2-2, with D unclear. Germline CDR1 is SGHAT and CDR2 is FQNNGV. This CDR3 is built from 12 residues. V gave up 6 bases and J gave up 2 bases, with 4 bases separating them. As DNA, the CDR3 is TGTGCCAGCAGACTAAACACCGGGGAGCTGTTTTTT. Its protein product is CASRLNTGELFF. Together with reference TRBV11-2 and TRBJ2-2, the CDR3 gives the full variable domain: EAGVAQSPRYKIIEKRQSVAFWCNPISGHATLYWYQQILGQGPKLLIQFQNNGVVDDSQLPKDRFSAERLKGVDSTLKIQPAKLEDSAVYLCASRLNTGELFFGEGSRLTVL.

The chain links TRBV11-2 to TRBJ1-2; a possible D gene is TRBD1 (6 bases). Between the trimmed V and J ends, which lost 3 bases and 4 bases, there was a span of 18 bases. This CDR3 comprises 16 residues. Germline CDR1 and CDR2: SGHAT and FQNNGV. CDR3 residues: CASSFGTGSSSYGYTF. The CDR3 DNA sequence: TGTGCCAGCAGCTTTGGTACAGGGAGCTCATCCTATGGCTACACCTTC.

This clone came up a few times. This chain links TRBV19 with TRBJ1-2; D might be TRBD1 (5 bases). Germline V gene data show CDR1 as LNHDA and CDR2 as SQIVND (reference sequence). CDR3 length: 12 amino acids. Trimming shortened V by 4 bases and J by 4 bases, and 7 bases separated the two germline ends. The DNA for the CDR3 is TGTGCCAGTAGTACAGGGCGCTATGGCTACACCTTC. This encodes CASSTGRYGYTF.

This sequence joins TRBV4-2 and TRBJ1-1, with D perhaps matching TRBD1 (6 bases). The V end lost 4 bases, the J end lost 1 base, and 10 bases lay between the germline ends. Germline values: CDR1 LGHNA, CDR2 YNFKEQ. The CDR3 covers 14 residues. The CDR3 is CASSPLGANTEAFF. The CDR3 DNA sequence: TGTGCCAGCAGCCCTTTGGGGGCGAACACTGAAGCTTTCTTT.

The CDR3 coding sequence is TGCGCCAGCAGCTTGGCAATCACCGGGACAGGGGGTGATGAAGCTTTCTTT. Encoded protein: CASSLAITGTGGDEAFF. V usage is TRBV5-1 and J usage is TRBJ1-1; 11 nucleotides line up with TRBD1. The CDR3 runs to 17 residues. Germline-derived CDR1 and CDR2 are SGHRS and YFSETQ. Trimming cost V 0 bases and J 7 bases; bases outside gene matches: 11.

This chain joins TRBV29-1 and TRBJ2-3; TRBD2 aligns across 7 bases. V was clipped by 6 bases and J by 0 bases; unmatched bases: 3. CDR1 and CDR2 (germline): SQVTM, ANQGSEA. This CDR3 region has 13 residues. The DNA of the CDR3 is TGCAGCGTCAGAGCGGGGAGCACAGATACGCAGTATTTT. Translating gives CSVRAGSTDTQYF.

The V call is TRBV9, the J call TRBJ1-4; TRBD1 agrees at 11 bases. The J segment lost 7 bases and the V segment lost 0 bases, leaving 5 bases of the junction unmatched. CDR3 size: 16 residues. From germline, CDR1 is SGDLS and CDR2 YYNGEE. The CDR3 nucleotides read TGTGCCAGCAGCGTAGAGGGGACAGGGGGGTTTGAAAAACTGTTTTTT. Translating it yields CASSVEGTGGFEKLFF. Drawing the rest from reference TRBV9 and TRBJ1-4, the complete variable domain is DSGVTQTPKHLITATGQRVTLRCSPRSGDLSVYWYQQSLDQGLQFLIQYYNGEERAKGNILERFSAQQFPDLHSELNLSSLELGDSALYFCASSVEGTGGFEKLFFGSGTQLSVL.

The CDR3 protein is CSGGTSYEQYV. Here the CDR3 DNA reads TGCAGTGGGGGGACTTCCTACGAGCAGTACGTC. The rearrangement joins TRBV20-1 to TRBJ2-7; possibly TRBD2 for D (6 bases). V lost 7 bases and J lost 1, with 8 bases in between. This CDR3 has 11 amino acids. Germline CDR1 and CDR2: DFQATT and SNEGSKA (reference sequence).

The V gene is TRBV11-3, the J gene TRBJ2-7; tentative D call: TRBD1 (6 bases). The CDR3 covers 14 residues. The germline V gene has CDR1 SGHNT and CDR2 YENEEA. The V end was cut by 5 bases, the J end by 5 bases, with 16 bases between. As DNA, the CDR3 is TGTGCCAGCAGCACGCGATCCGGGACACACGAGCAGTACTTC. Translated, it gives CASSTRSGTHEQYF.

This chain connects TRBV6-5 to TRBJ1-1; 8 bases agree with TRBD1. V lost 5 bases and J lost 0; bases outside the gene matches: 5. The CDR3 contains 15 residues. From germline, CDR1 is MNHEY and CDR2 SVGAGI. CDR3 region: CASSIRGPVNTEAFF. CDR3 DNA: TGTGCCAGCAGTATCAGGGGGCCGGTGAACACTGAAGCTTTCTTT.

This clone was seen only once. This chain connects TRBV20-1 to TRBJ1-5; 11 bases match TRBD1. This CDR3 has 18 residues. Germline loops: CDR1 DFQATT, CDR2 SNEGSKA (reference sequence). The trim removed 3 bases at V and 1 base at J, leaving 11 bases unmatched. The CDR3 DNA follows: TGCAGTGCTAGTAGTCAGGGACAGGGGGTTGGGAGCAATCAGCCCCAGCATTTT. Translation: CSASSQGQGVGSNQPQHF.

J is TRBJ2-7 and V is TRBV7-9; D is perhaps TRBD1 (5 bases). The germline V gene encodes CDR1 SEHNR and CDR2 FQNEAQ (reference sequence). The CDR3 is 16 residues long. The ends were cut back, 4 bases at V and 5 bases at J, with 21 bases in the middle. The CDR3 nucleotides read TGTGCCAGCAGCTCCCCTGGGGCAGGGATTAGTAACGAGCAGTACTTC. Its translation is CASSSPGAGISNEQYF. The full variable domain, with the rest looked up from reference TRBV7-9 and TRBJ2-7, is DTGVSQNPRHKITKRGQNVTFRCDPISEHNRLYWYRQTLGQGPEFLTYFQNEAQLEKSRLLSDRFSAERPKGSFSTLEIQRTEQGDSAMYLCASSSPGAGISNEQYFGPGTRLTVT.